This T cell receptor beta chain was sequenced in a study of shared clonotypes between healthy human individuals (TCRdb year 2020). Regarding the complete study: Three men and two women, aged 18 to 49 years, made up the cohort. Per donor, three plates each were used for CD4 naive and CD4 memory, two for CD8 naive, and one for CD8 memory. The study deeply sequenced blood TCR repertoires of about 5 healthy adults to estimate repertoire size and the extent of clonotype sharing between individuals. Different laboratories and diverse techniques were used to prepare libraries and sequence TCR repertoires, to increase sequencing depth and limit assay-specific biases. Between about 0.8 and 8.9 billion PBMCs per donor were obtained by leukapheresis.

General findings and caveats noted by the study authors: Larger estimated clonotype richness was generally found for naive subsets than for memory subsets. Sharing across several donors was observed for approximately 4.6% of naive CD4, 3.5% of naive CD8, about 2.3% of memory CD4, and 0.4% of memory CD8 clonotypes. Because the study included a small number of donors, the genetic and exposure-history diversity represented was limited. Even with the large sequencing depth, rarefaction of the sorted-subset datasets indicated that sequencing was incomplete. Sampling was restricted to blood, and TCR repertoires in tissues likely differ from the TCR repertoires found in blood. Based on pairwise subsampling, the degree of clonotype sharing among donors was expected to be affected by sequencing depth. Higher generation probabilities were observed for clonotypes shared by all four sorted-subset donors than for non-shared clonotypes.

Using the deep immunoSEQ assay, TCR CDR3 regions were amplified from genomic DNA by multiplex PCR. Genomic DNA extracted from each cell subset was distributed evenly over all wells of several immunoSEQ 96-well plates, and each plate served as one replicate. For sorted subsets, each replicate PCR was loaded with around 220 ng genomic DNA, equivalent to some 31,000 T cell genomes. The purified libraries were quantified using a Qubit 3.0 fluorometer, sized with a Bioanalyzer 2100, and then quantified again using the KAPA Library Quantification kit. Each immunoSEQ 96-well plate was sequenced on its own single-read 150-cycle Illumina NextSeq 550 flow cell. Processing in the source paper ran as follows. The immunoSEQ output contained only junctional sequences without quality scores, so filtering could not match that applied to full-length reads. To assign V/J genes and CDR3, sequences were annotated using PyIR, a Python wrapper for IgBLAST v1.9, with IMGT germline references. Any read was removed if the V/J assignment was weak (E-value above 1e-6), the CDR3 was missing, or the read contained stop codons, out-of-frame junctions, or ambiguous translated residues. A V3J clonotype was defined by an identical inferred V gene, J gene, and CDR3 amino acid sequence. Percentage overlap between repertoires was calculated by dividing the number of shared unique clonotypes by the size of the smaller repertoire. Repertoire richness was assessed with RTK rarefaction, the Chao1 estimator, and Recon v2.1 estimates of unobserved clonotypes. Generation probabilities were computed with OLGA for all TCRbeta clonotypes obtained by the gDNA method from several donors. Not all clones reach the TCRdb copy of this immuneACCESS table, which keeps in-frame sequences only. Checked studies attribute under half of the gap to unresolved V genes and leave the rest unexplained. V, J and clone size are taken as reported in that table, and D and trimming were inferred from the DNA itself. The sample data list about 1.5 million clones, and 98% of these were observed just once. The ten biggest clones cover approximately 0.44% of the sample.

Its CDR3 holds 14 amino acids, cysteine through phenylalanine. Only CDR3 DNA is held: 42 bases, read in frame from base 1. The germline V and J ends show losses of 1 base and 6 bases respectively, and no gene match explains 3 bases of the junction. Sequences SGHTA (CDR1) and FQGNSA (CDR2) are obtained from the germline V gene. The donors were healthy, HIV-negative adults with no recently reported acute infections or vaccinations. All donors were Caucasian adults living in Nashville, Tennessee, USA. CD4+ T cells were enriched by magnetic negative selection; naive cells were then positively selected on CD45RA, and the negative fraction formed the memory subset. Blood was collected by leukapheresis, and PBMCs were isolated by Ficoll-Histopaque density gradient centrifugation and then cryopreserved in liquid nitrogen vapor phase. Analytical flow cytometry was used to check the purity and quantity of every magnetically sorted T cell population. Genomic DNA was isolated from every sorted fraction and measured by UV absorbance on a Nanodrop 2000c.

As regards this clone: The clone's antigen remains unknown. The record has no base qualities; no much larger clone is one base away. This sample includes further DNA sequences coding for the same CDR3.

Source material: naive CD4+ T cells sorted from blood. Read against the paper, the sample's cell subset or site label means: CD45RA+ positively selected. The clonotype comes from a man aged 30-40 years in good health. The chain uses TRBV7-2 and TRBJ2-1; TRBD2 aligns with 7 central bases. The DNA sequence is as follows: TGTGCCAGCAGCTTAGGGTTAGCGGGCAATGAGCAGTTCTTC. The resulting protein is CASSLGLAGNEQFF.